The source of this TCR beta chain is a study of CD8 T cells in ankylosing spondylitis. TCRdb itself ran the 5' RACE reads through MiXCR, one entry per CDR3 protein. The sample lists hundreds of thousands of distinct CDR3 sequences; about an eighth were seen once. This clonotype was picked up many times. What it binds is not known. After removal of 11 bases from V and 6 bases from J, the junction contained 6 bases not matched to a gene. Germline CDR1 is MNHEY and CDR2 is SVGAGI. This CDR3 is built from 12 residues. Regarding the study as a whole: Ankylosing spondylitis blood appeared to be characterized by a TCR beta motif of about eight highly homologous variants. Previously reported in reactive arthritis synovial fluid and blood were some of the motif variants.

Material for sequencing was blood, either unsorted or a sorted T cell fraction (not recorded which). The sequence came from a male donor with ankylosing spondylitis. This chain connects TRBV6-5 to TRBJ1-5; 8 bases agree with TRBD1. CDR3 loop: CAAGQGGQPQHF. The DNA for the CDR3 is TGTGCCGCCGGACAGGGAGGTCAGCCCCAGCATTTT.